The present T cell receptor beta chain was sequenced within a study of glioma-infiltrating T cells after dendritic cell vaccination. Trimming removed 0 bases from V and 6 bases from J; junction bases left unmatched: 15. CDR3 size: 20 residues. The germline CDR1 and CDR2 sequences are SGHAT and FQNNGV. Libraries were prepared by immunoSEQ multiplex PCR; TCRdb keeps only in-frame clonotypes and omits some of them. The sample holds 45,000 to 50,000 clones, about 85% seen once. The gene calls are TRBV11-2 and TRBJ2-2, with 11 bases matching TRBD1. The sequencing here drew on blood, taken before dendritic cell vaccination. This receptor was obtained from a human donor with glioblastoma. CDR3 in amino acids: CASSLERTGGGGVIAGELFF. As DNA, the CDR3 is TGTGCCAGCAGCTTAGAGCGGACAGGGGGCGGAGGAGTGATTGCCGGGGAGCTGTTTTTT. The whole variable domain, filled in from reference TRBV11-2 and TRBJ2-2, reads EAGVAQSPRYKIIEKRQSVAFWCNPISGHATLYWYQQILGQGPKLLIQFQNNGVVDDSQLPKDRFSAERLKGVDSTLKIQPAKLEDSAVYLCASSLERTGGGGVIAGELFFGEGSRLTVL.